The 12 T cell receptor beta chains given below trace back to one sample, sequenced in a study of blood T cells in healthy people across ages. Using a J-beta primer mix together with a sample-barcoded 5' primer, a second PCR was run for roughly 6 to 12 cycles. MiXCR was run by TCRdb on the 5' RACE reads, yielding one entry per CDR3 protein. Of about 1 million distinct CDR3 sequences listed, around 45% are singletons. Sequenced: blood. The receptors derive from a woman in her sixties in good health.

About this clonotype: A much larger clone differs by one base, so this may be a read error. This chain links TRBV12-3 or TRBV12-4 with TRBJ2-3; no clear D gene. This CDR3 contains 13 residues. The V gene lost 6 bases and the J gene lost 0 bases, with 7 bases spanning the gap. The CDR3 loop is CASSPHSTDTQYF. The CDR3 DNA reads TGTGCCAGCAGCCCTCATAGCACAGATACGCAGTATTTT.

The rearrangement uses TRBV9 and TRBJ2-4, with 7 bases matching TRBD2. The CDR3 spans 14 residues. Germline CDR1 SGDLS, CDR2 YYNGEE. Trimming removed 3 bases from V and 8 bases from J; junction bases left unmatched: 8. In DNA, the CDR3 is TGTGCCAGCAGCGCAAGCTATGGGGGGGACATTCAGTACTTC. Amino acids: CASSASYGGDIQYF.

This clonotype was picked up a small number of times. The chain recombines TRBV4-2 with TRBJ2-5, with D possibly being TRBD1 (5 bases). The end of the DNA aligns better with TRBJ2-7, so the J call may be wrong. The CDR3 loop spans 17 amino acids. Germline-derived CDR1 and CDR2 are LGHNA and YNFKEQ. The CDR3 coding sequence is TGTGCCAGCAGCCAAGAAACAGTAGGGGTTCTAGGTGTCGAGCAGTACTTC. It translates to CASSQETVGVLGVEQYF.

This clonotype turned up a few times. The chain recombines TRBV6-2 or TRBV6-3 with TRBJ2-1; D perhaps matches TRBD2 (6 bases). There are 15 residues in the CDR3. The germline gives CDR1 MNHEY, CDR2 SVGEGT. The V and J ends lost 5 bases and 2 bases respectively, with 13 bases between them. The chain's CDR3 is CASSTSGSPYNEQFF. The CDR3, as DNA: TGTGCCAGCAGTACCAGCGGGTCACCCTACAATGAGCAGTTCTTC.

For the CDR3, the DNA is TGTGCCAGCAGCCCCGAGCGGGAGAGGTACGAGCAGTACTTC. Encoded protein: CASSPERERYEQYF. The chain is built from TRBV4-2 and TRBJ2-7, with TRBD2 matching over 8 bases. Trimming took 4 bases from V and 4 from J; bases not matched to a gene: 6. The CDR3 extends over 14 amino acids. The germline gives CDR1 LGHNA, CDR2 YNFKEQ.

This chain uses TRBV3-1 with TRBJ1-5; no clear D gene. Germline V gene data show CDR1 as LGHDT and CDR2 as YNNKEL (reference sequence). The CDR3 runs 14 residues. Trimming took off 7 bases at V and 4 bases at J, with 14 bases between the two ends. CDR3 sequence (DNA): TGTGCCAGCACTATGGCGGGATCTAATCAGCCCCAGCATTTT. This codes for CASTMAGSNQPQHF.

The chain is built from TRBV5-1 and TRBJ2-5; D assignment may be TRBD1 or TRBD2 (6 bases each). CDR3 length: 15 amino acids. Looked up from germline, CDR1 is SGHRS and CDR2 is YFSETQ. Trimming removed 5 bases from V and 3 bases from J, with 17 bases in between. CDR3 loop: CASRPTGAAKETQYF. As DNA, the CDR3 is TGCGCCAGCAGGCCCACGGGGGCGGCGAAAGAGACCCAGTACTTC.

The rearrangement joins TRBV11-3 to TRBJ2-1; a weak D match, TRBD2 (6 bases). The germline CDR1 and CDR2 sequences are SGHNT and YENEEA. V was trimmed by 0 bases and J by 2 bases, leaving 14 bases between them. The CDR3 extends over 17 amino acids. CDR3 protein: CASSLDPGGHPYNEQFF. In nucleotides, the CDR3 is TGTGCCAGCAGCTTAGATCCCGGGGGTCATCCCTACAATGAGCAGTTCTTC.

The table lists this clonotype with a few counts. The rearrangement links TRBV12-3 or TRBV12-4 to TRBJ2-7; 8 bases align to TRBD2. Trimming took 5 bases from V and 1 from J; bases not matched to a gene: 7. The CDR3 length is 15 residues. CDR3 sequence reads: CASSNIAGSSYEQYF. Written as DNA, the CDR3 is TGTGCCAGCAGTAATATAGCGGGAAGTTCCTACGAGCAGTACTTC.

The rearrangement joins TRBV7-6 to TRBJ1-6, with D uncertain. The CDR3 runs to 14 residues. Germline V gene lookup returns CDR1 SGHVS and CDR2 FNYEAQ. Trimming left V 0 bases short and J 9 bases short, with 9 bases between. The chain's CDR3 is CASSLAGSSSPLHF. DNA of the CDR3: TGTGCCAGCAGCTTAGCAGGGAGTAGTTCACCCCTCCACTTT.

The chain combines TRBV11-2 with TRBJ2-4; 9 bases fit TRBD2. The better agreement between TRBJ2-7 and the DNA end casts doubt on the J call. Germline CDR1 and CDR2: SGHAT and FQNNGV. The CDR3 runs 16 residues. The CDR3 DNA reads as TGTGCCAGCAGCCCCCTCGCGGGGGGGCTCGGCTACGAGCAGTACTTC. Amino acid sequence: CASSPLAGGLGYEQYF.

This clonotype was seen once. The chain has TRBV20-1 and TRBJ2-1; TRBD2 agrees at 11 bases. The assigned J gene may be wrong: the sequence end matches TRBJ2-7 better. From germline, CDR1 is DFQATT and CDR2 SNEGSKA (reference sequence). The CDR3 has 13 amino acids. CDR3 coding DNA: TGCAGTGCTTGGACTAGCGGGCCTTACGAGCAGTACTTC. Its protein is CSAWTSGPYEQYF.